The source of this T cell receptor (beta chain) is a study (dated by TCRdb to 2016 to 2018). Points on this clonotype: No antigen is known for it. Base qualities are not recorded, but no much larger clone differs from it by a single base.

Libraries were built with RT-PCR. TCRdb shows the sequencer as Illumina MiSeq. TCRdb took the public reads, trimmed them with fastp at Q25, ran MiXCR for clone calling and kept in-frame beta chains. Entries are consolidated by CDR3 protein sequence, retaining the most common genes and DNA. The sample table holds hundreds of thousands of distinct CDR3 sequences, of which 14% were seen once. The top ten clones comprise about 3.9% of the sample. This TCR came from a female donor in good health, serving as a healthy control. Sample: memory CD4+ T cells from blood.

The DNA sequence reads TGTGCCAGCAGCTCTCAGACAGGGCAGGTCTCCTATAATTCACCCCTCCACTTT. It encodes CASSSQTGQVSYNSPLHF. The chain uses TRBV9 and TRBJ1-6; 7 central nucleotides agree with TRBD1. At the junction V is shortened by 4 bases and J by 0 bases; bases outside the gene matches: 10. The CDR3 covers 18 residues, taking in both the cysteine and the phenylalanine. The sequence is cut down to CDR3 DNA, 54 bases in frame from base 1. CDR1 and CDR2, per the germline V gene, are SGDLS and YYNGEE. With the portions outside the CDR3 filled from the reference TRBV9 and TRBJ1-6 genes, the complete variable region becomes DSGVTQTPKHLITATGQRVTLRCSPRSGDLSVYWYQQSLDQGLQFLIQYYNGEERAKGNILERFSAQQFPDLHSELNLSSLELGDSALYFCASSSQTGQVSYNSPLHFGNGTRLTVT.